This T cell receptor (beta chain) was obtained from a study of CD8+CD57+ T cells in acquired aplastic anemia. Looking at the study overall: CD4+ and CD8+ cells, once sorted, gave DNA averaging approximately 3 ug.

According to the study, genomic DNA was the template for TCR beta VDJ and CDR3 profiling. MiXCR, applied by TCRdb to the reads, yields one record per CDR3 protein. This sample has more than 250,000 distinct CDR3 sequences, with 82% found just once. This clonotype was counted once. The antigen is not known. The CDR3 contains 16 residues. J was trimmed by 8 bases and V by 6 bases; bases with no gene match: 14. Germline CDR1 SNHLY, CDR2 FYNNEI. Study conclusions and caveats: Twenty-nine was the count of CD8+ CDR3 sequences that patients shared with controls.

Previously, flow cytometry had revealed CD8+CD57+ cell expansion in the patients chosen for sequencing. V is TRBV2 and J is TRBJ2-1; 9 positions match TRBD2. Sequencing was done on a sample of sorted CD4+, CD8+, or CD8+CD57+ T cells (not recorded which) from PBMCs. This TCR derives from a human donor with aplastic anemia. CDR3 region: CASSVQRSGGTDEQFF. The CDR3 coding sequence is TGTGCCAGCAGCGTGCAAAGAAGCGGGGGGACCGATGAGCAGTTCTTC.